This T cell receptor beta chain was sequenced during a study of CD4 T cells in relation to SARS-CoV-2 and coronaviruses. Whole-study results and caveats: Crossreactivity was assessed only for spike protein, not other viral proteins.

This clone was found once. Its antigen is undetermined. Clones were read by immunoSEQ multiplex PCR, and TCRdb kept only the in-frame ones, dropping some. The table shows about 37,000 clones, with around 89% occurring only once. Germline CDR1 reads SGDLS; CDR2 reads YYNGEE. CDR3 size: 14 residues. V shed 4 bases and J shed 5 bases, with 10 bases lying between them. The sample was memory CD4+ T cells from PBMCs. The chain has TRBV9 and TRBJ1-6; maybe TRBD1 (6 bases). The origin of this receptor is an adult with COVID-19. The CDR3 DNA reads as TGTGCCAGCAGCCGAGGGGGTGATAATTCACCCCTCCACTTT. It encodes CASSRGGDNSPLHF.